The clone carrying this T cell receptor beta chain was found once. What it binds is unknown. V lost 3 bases to trimming and J lost 4 bases, with 15 bases between them. Germline-derived CDR1 and CDR2 are SGHNT and YYREEE (reference sequence). The CDR3 covers 15 residues. This entry is derived from a study of a mutant IDH1 vaccine in newly diagnosed glioma. Study overall: Vaccination of patients was performed eight times, in weeks 1, 3, 5, 7, 11, 15, 19 and 23.

The time point here: week 11, during vaccination. Every vaccination contained 300 ug of the mutant IDH1 20-mer peptide and was paired with topical imiquimod. Assay: immunoSEQ multiplex PCR; the TCRdb copy retains only in-frame clones and omits some. The profile shows tens of thousands of clones, 84% of them singletons. The J gene is TRBJ2-3, the V gene TRBV5-4; D may correspond to TRBD1 or TRBD2 (5 bases each). The receptor comes from a man in his forties or fifties with glioma. The input for sequencing was PBMCs, taken from a glioma patient whose treatment included an IDH1 peptide vaccine. The CDR3: CASSSRGAGPDTQYF. The CDR3 nucleotides read TGTGCCAGCAGCTCCCGAGGGGCCGGCCCAGATACGCAGTATTTT. Combining the CDR3 with reference TRBV5-4 and TRBJ2-3 gives the whole variable domain ETGVTQSPTHLIKTRGQQVTLRCSSQSGHNTVSWYQQALGQGPQFIFQYYREEENGRGNFPPRFSGLQFPNYSSELNVNALELDDSALYLCASSSRGAGPDTQYFGPGTRLTVL.